The clone carrying this TCR beta chain showed up just once. Its matching antigen is unknown. This sample is drawn from a study of cytomegalovirus exposure and HLA in healthy donors. Study findings and constraints: Some V segments, including TRBV6-2 and TRBV6-3, were excluded as indistinguishable. Reports credit the classifier with highly specific, highly sensitive diagnosis of cytomegalovirus status. Among TCR beta chains, those listed as cytomegalovirus-associated numbered some 170. In a later analysis, compared with equally common non-associated chains, HLA-associated beta chains were more expanded.

CDR3 length: 18 residues. V lost 10 bases to trimming and J lost 3 bases; unmatched junction nucleotides: 20. In the PCR, 60 Vbeta and 13 Jbeta primers were used. Assay used: immunoSEQ multiplex PCR; TCRdb lists only in-frame clones, some missing. The sample has about 200,000 clones, 75% to 90% seen once. The chain couples TRBV5-3 to TRBJ1-5; 9 nucleotides line up with TRBD1. TRBV5-3 is marked as an open reading frame, function uncertain. The sequencing input was PBMCs. The sequence derives from a woman between 45 and 65 years old in good health and CMV-seropositive. The CDR3 protein is CAPKGPRDRVLYNQPQHF. As DNA, the CDR3 is TGTGCCCCAAAAGGACCCCGGGACAGGGTATTATACAATCAGCCCCAGCATTTT.